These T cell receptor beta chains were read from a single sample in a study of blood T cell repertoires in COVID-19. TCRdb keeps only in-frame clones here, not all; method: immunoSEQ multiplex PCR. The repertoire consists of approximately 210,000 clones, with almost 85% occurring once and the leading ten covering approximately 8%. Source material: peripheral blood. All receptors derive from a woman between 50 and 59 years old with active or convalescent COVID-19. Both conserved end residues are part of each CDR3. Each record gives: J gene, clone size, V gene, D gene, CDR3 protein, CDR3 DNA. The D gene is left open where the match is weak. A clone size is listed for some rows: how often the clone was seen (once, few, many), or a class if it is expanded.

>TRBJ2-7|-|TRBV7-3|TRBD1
CASSSQGAGGYHEQYF
TGTGCCAGCAGCTCCCAAGGGGCAGGGGGTTACCACGAGCAGTACTTC
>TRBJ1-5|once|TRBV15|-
CATSRTISNQPQHF
TGTGCCACCAGCAGGACTATTAGCAATCAGCCCCAGCATTTT
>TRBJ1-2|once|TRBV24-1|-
CATSTAPNYGYTF
TGTGCCACCAGTACAGCTCCTAACTATGGCTACACCTTC
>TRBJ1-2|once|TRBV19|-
CASRLVGNTIGYTF
TGTGCCAGTAGGCTTGTCGGGAACACTATCGGCTACACCTTC
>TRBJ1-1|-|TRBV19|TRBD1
CASSAGQGRGEAFF
TGTGCCAGTAGTGCAGGACAGGGAAGGGGTGAAGCTTTCTTT
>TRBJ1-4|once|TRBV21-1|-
CASSAPIGQGGNEKLFF
TGTGCCAGCAGCGCCCCCATAGGGCAGGGCGGTAATGAAAAACTGTTTTTT
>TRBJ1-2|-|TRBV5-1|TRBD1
CASSPVTGGNYGYTF
TGCGCCAGCAGCCCCGTAACAGGGGGCAACTATGGCTACACCTTC
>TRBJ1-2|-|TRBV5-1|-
CASSRDSATGYGYTF
TGCGCCAGCAGCCGTGACTCAGCAACTGGTTATGGCTACACCTTC
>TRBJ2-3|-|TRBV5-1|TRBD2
CASSWGLAGGSTDTQYF
TGCGCCAGCAGCTGGGGACTAGCGGGAGGGAGCACAGATACGCAGTATTTT
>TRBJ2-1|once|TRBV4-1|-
CASSQEPQFDEQFF
TGCGCCAGCAGCCAAGAACCACAGTTCGATGAGCAGTTCTTC
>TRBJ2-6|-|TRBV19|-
CASSLAAYISGANVLTF
TGTGCCAGTAGTCTCGCGGCATATATCTCTGGGGCCAACGTCCTGACTTTC
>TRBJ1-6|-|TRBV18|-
CASSPVSSSYNSPLHF
TGTGCCAGCTCACCCGTCTCCAGCTCCTATAATTCACCCCTCCACTTT
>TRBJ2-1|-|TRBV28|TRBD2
CASSFSGRAYNEQFF
TGTGCCAGCAGTTTTAGCGGGAGGGCCTACAATGAGCAGTTCTTC
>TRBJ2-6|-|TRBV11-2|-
CASSVGPPGAGANVLTF
TGTGCCAGCAGCGTCGGCCCTCCAGGGGCTGGGGCCAACGTCCTGACTTTC
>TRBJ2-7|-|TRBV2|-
CASKVGGNEQYF
TGTGCCAGCAAGGTCGGCGGGAACGAGCAGTACTTC
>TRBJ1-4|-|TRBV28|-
CASSSGWRTANEKLFF
TGTGCCAGCAGTTCCGGCTGGAGGACTGCTAATGAAAAACTGTTTTTT
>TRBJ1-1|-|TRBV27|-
CASSLRVDSTEAFF
TGTGCCAGCAGTTTACGGGTCGACAGCACTGAAGCTTTCTTT
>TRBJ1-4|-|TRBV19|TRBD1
CASRKTGTNEKLFF
TGTGCCAGTAGGAAGACAGGGACTAATGAAAAACTGTTTTTT
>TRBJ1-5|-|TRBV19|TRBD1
CASSTLSFRTGGNQPQHF
TGTGCCAGTAGCACCCTGAGCTTCCGGACAGGGGGAAATCAGCCCCAGCATTTT
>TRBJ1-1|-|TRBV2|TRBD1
CASSPPTGVTEAFF
TGTGCCAGCAGCCCCCCGACAGGGGTGACTGAAGCTTTCTTT
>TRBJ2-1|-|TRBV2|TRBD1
CASSEARGDRGPPVIYSYNEQFF
TGTGCCAGCAGTGAAGCGCGGGGAGACAGGGGGCCCCCGGTAATCTACTCCTACAATGAGCAGTTCTTC
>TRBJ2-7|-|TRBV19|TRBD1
CASSEQGTGTYEQYF
TGTGCCAGTAGTGAACAGGGGACAGGAACCTACGAGCAGTACTTC
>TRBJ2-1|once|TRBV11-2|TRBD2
CASSLELAGGRSPGGDEQFF
TGTGCCAGCAGCTTAGAACTAGCGGGAGGACGCTCGCCGGGCGGCGATGAGCAGTTCTTC
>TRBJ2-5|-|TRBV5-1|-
CASSLQETQYF
TGCGCCAGCAGCCTGCAAGAGACCCAGTACTTC
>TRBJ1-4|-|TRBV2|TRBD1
CACRRDSTNEKLFF
TGTGCCTGCCGCAGGGACAGCACTAATGAAAAACTGTTTTTT
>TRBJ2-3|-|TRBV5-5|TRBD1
CASSAGQGARVGTDTQYF
TGTGCCAGCAGTGCCGGACAGGGGGCTCGTGTTGGGACAGATACGCAGTATTTT
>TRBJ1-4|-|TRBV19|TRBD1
CASRRQGASEKLFF
TGTGCCAGTAGAAGACAGGGGGCGTCGGAAAAACTGTTTTTT